The source of this TCR beta chain is a study of blood T cell repertoires in COVID-19 (dated by TCRdb to the early 2020s). Notes on the research overall: Samples covering the acute and convalescent phases of COVID-19 were provided by collaborators in the United States, Italy and Spain. The material from the prospective study consisted of cDNA or gDNA derived from T cells, B-cell-depleted T cells, or PBMCs. Deeply sampled blood TCRbeta repertoires from subjects exposed to, actively infected with, or recovered from COVID-19 were included in the dataset. The repertoires were made available in a free public database intended to serve as a resource for research on the immune response to SARS-CoV-2. Samples came from the ongoing ImmuneRACE study (first 160 participants) plus 1,254 subjects from 6 global collaborators. A de-identified subject ID, COVID-19 status, age in years and sex were almost always included in the sample metadata. HLA class I and class II types, where available, came from metadata supplied by the sample provider rather than from assay-based typing.

Collaborating institutions collected whole blood in K2EDTA tubes following their own protocols. For TCRbeta analysis, collaborator samples were shipped as frozen whole blood, as isolated PBMCs, or as DNA extracted from either sample type. Study-wide findings and limitations: Clinical and demographic metadata were provided uncurated, with the amount varying by source and participant.

Turning to this clone: No antigen is known for it. One base away there is no much larger clone; base qualities are not given.

TCRbeta CDR3 regions were amplified from genomic DNA by means of the immunoSEQ Assay, a bias-controlled multiplex PCR. As for the authors' bioinformatics: Nucleated cell counts per sample were estimated from amplification of reference gene primers within the assay. To quantify the absolute abundance of each unique TCRbeta CDR3 rearrangement, sequence reads were collapsed and filtered. Productive Simpson clonality was computed per sample as the square root of Simpson's diversity index over productive rearrangements. TCRdb holds this immuneACCESS table with in-frame rearrangements only. Some clones are missing; in checked studies, unresolved V genes explain under half, and the rest has no known cause. The V and J calls and clone size were taken over from that table, and D and trimming were inferred from the DNA. The sample table shows hundreds of thousands of clones, and around 80% are seen once. The top ten clones comprise approximately 1.9% of the sample.

The sample comprised peripheral blood. This receptor was obtained from a woman older than 75 with acute or convalescent COVID-19.

At the DNA level, the sequence is TGTGCCAGCAGTTTGGGACAGAGCTATGGCTACACCTTC. Translated, it gives CASSLGQSYGYTF. The chain is encoded by TRBV28 joined to TRBJ1-2, with 7 bases matching TRBD1. From V the trimming removes 3 bases and from J it removes 4 bases, while the gene matches leave 2 bases of the junction unaccounted for. The CDR3 holds 13 amino acids from the cysteine to the phenylalanine. The DNA shown is the 39-base CDR3, in frame from base 1. CDR1 and CDR2 were assigned from the germline V gene as MDHEN and SYDVKM.